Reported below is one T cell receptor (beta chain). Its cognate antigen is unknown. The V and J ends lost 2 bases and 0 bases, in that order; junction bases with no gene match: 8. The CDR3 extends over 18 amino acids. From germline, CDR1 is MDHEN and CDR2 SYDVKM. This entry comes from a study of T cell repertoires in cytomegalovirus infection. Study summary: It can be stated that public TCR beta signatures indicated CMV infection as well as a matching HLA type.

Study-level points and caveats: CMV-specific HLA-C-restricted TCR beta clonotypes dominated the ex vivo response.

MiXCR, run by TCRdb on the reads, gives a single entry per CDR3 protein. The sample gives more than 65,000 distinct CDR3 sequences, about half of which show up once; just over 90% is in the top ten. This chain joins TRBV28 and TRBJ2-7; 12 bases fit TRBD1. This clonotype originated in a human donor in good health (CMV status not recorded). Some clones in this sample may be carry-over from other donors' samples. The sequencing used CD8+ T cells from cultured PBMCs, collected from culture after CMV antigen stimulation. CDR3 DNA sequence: TGTGCCAGCAGTTTACCGGGACAGGGGGCCATAAGCTCCTACGAGCAGTACTTC. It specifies CASSLPGQGAISSYEQYF.